Described below is a single T cell receptor (beta chain) sequence and its context. This sample stems from a study of metastatic and nonmetastatic thyroid tumors. Every patient underwent thyroid surgery untreated. Germline V gene data show CDR1 as MNHEY and CDR2 as SVGEGT. Trimming took off 3 bases at V and 6 bases at J, with 15 bases between the two ends. This CDR3 is 14 amino acids long. TCRdb re-clonotyped the PCR reads via MiXCR. This table holds some 27,000 clones, about 3.9% found once. The V call is TRBV6-2 or TRBV6-3, the J call TRBJ2-7; TRBD2 might be the D (6 bases). Sequenced: blood. This clonotype was obtained from a male donor with papillary thyroid cancer or a benign thyroid nodule (not recorded which). Some clones in this sample may be carry-over from other donors' samples. CDR3 DNA: TGTGCCAGCAGTTATCGGGGACTTAGTCCCGAGCAGTACTTC. Translating gives CASSYRGLSPEQYF.